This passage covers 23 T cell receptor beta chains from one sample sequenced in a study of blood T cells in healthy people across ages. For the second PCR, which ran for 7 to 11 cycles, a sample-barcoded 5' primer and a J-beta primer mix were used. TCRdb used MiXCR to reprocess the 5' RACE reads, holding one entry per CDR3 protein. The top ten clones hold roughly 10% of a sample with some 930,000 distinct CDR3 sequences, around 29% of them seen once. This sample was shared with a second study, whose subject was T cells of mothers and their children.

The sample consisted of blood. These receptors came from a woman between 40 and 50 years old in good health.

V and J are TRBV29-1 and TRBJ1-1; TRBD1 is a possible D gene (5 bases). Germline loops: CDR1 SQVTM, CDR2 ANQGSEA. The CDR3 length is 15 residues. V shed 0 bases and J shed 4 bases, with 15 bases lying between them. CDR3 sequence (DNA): TGCAGCGTTGAAGATTGGGGTCGAGGGGTCACTGAAGCTTTCTTT. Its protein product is CSVEDWGRGVTEAFF.

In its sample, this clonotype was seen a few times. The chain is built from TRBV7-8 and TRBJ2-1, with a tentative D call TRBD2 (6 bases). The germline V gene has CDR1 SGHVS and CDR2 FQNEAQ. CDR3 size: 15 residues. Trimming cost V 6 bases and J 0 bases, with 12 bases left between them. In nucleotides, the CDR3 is TGTGCCAGCAGTAGCGGCGAGAGCTCCTACAATGAGCAGTTCTTC. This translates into CASSSGESSYNEQFF. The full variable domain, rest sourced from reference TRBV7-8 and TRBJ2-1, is GAGVSQSPRYKVAKRGQDVALRCDPISGHVSLFWYQQALGQGPEFLTYFQNEAQLDKSGLPSDRFFAERPEGSVSTLKIQRTQQEDSAVYLCASSSGESSYNEQFFGPGTRLTVL.

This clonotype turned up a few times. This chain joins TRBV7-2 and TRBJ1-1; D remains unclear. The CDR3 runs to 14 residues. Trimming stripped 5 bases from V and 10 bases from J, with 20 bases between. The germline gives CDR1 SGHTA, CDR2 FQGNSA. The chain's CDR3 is CASSPSGSSEVAFF. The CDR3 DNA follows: TGTGCCAGCAGCCCCTCCGGGTCTTCAGAAGTAGCTTTCTTT.

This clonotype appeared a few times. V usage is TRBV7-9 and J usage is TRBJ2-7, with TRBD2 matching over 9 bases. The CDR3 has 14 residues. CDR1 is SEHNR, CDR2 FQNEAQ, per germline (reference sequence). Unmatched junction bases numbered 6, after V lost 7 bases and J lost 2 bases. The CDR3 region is CASTKGGGAYEQYF. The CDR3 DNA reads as TGTGCCAGCACCAAGGGCGGGGGGGCCTACGAGCAGTACTTC.

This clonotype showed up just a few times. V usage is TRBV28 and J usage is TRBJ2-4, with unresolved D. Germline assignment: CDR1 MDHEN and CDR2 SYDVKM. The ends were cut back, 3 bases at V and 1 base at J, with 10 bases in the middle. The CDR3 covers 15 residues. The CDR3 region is CASSFLQAAKNIQYF. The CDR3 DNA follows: TGTGCCAGCAGTTTTTTGCAGGCGGCCAAAAACATTCAGTACTTC.

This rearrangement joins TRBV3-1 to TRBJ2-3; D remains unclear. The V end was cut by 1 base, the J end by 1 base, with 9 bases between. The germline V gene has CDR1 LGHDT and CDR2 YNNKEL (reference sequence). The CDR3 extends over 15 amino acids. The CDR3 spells CASSQVIVGTDTQYF. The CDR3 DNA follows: TGTGCCAGCAGCCAAGTAATCGTCGGCACAGATACGCAGTATTTT.

The CDR3 DNA reads TGTGCCAGCAGCCTCATCCAGGGACATAACACTGAAGCTTTCTTT. Translated: CASSLIQGHNTEAFF. The rearrangement joins TRBV7-9 to TRBJ1-1; tentatively, D is TRBD1 (6 bases). The CDR3 runs 15 residues. Germline V gives CDR1 SEHNR, CDR2 FQNEAQ (reference sequence). V was cut by 5 bases and J by 2 bases, with 15 bases left in between.

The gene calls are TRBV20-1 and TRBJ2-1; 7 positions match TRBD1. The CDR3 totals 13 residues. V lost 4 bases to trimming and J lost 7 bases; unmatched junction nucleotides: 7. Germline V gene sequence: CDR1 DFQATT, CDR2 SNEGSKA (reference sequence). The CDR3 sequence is CSANPTGWNEQFF. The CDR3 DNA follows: TGCAGTGCTAACCCGACAGGGTGGAATGAGCAGTTCTTC.

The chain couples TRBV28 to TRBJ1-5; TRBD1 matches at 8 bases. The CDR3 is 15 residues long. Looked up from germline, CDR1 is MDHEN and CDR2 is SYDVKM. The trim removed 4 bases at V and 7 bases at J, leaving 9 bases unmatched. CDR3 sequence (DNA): TGTGCCAGCAGTTCCCCACAGGGGGGGGTGCAGCCCCAGCATTTT. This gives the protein CASSSPQGGVQPQHF.

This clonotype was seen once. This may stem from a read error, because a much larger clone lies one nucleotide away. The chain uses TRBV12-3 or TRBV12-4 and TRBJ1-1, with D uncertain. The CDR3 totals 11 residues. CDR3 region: CAGSLTTEAFF. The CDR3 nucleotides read TGTGCCGGCAGTTTAACGACCGAAGCTTTCTTT.

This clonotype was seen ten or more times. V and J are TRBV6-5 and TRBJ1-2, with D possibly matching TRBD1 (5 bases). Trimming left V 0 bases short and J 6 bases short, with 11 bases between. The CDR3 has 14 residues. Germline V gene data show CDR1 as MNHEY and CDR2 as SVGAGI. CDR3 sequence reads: CASSYSGRANGYTF. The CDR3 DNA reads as TGTGCCAGCAGTTACTCAGGCAGGGCGAATGGCTACACCTTC.

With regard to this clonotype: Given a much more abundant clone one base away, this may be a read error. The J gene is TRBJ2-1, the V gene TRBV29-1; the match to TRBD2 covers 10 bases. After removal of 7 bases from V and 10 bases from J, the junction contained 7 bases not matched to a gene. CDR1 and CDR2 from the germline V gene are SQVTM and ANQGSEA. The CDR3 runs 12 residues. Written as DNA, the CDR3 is TGCAGCGGTGTTCTAGCGGGAGACGAGCAGTTCTTC. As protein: CSGVLAGDEQFF.

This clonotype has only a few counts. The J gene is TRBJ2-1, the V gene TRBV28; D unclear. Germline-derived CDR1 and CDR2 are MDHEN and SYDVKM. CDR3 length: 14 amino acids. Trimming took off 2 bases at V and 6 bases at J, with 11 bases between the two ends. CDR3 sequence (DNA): TGTGCCAGCAGTTTAGCCTTGGTTGGCAATGAGCAGTTCTTC. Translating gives CASSLALVGNEQFF.

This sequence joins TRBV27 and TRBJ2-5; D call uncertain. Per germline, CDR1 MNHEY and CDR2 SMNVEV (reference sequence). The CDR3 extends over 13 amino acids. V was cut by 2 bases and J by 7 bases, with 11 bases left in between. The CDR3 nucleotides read TGTGCCAGCAGTTTAAAGGGATATGGGACCCAGTACTTC. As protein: CASSLKGYGTQYF.

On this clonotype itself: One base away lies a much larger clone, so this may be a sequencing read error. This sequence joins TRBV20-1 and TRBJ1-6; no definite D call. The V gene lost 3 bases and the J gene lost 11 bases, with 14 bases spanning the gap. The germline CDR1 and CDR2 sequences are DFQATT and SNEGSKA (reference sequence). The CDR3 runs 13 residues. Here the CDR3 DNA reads TGCAGTGCTAGTACGAGAGTGGATCCACCCCTCCACTTT. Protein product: CSASTRVDPPLHF.

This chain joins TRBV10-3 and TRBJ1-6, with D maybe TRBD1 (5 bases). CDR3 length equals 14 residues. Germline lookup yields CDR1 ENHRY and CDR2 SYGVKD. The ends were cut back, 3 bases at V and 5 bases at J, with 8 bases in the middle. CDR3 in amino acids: CAISDGGNNSPLHF. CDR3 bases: TGTGCCATCAGTGATGGGGGAAATAATTCACCCCTCCACTTT.

CDR3 residues: CVSSGTGRYEQYF. DNA for the CDR3: TGTGTCTCTTCCGGGACAGGAAGATACGAGCAGTACTTC. The V gene is TRBV30, the J gene TRBJ2-7, with 8 bases fitting TRBD1. CDR1 and CDR2 from the germline V gene are GTSNPN and SVGIG (reference sequence). CDR3 length equals 13 residues. Filled out from reference TRBV30 and TRBJ2-7, the complete variable domain reads SQTIHQWPATLVQPVGSPLSLECTVEGTSNPNLYWYRQAAGRGLQLLFYSVGIGQISSEVPQNLSASRPQDRQFILSSKKLLLSDSGFYLCVSSGTGRYEQYFGPGTRLTVT.

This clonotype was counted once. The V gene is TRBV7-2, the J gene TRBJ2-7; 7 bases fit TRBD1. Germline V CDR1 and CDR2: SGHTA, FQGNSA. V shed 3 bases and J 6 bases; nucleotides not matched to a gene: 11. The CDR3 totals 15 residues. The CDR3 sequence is CASSLEGGETGEQYF. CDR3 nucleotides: TGTGCCAGCAGCTTGGAAGGGGGCGAGACGGGCGAGCAGTACTTC.

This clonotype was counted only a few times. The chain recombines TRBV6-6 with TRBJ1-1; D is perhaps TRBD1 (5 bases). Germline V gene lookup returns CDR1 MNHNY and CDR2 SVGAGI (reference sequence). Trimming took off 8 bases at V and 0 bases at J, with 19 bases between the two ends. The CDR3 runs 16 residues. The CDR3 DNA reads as TGTGCCAGCGCCCTAGGCCAGGGCCCGTTGAACACTGAAGCTTTCTTT. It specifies CASALGQGPLNTEAFF.

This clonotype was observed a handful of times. In DNA, the CDR3 is TGTGCCAGCGCACAGGGTCGGGATGAGCAGTTCTTC. Its protein product is CASAQGRDEQFF. The chain is built from TRBV7-2 and TRBJ2-1; D perhaps matches TRBD1 (6 bases). Germline V gene sequence: CDR1 SGHTA, CDR2 FQGNSA. This CDR3 is built from 12 residues. V was trimmed by 8 bases and J by 8 bases, leaving 13 bases between them.

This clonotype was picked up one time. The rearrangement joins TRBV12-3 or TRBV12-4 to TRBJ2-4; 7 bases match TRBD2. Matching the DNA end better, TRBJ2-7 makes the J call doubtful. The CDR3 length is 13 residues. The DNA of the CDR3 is TGTGCCAGCAGCTTCAAGCGGGGAAACGAGCAGTACTTC. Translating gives CASSFKRGNEQYF.

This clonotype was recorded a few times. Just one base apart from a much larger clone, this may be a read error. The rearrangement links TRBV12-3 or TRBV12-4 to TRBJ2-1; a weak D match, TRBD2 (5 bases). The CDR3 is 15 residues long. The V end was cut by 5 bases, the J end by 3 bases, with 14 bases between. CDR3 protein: CASSMSGKVYNEQFF. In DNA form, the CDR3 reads TGTGCCAGCAGTATGTCCGGGAAAGTCTACAATGAGCAGTTCTTC.

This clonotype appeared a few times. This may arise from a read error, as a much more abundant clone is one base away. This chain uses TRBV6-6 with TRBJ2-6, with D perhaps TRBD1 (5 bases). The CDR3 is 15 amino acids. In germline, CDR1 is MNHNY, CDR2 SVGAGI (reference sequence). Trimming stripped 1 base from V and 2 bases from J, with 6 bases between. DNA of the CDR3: TGTGCCAGCAGTTACTTGGACACTGGGGCCAACGTCCTGACTTTC. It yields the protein CASSYLDTGANVLTF.